This T cell receptor (beta chain) was profiled in a study of Graves' ophthalmopathy and Graves' hyperthyroidism. This clonotype has ten or more counts. Its antigen is not known. Points from the study as a whole: Ophthalmopathy progression was predicted by the model at about 70% sensitivity and approximately 72% specificity.

TCR beta CDR3 amplification used RNA transcripts. First-round RT-PCR relied on HTBI primers, and a second-round multiplex PCR came next. Via MiXCR, TCRdb re-called the multiplex PCR reads, giving one row per CDR3 protein. The sample shows about 740,000 distinct CDR3 sequences, roughly 40% of them seen only once. The CDR3 totals 15 residues. Germline values: CDR1 SEHNR, CDR2 FQNEAQ (reference sequence). V was pared by 5 bases and J by 4 bases, with 17 bases between. V and J are TRBV7-9 and TRBJ1-1; D is ambiguous. The clonotype was recovered from an adult man with Graves' ophthalmopathy. The source material was peripheral blood. The DNA of the CDR3 is TGTGCCAGCAGCCCTGGGGTGGGCGGTGGCACTGAAGCTTTCTTT. Translated, it gives CASSPGVGGGTEAFF.